The present entry profiles one T cell receptor (beta chain) with its context. Its antigen is undetermined. This sample is part of a study of beta chain features in type 1 diabetes. Background on the study: Patients were similar to healthy donors in age and gender (as well as in cell yields).

Study-wide results and limits: Shorter TCRB CDR3s, moderately but significantly so, marked every one of the four CD4+ subsets in Type 1 diabetes patients. There was no resolution here of whether HLA type influences TCRB rearrangement.

The CDR3 is made up of 14 amino acids. Germline V gene data show CDR1 as MNHEY and CDR2 as SMNVEV (reference sequence). The ends were cut back, 10 bases at V and 4 bases at J, with 19 bases in the middle. The investigators reverse transcribed all of the isolated RNA, so they sequenced expressed TCRB transcripts. Sequencing of naive, central memory and regulatory T cell samples gave an average of around 3.6 million reads. Produced via immunoSEQ multiplex PCR; TCRdb's table is partial and in-frame only. The table includes 900,000 or so clones, roughly a sixth detected once. V and J are TRBV27 and TRBJ1-2, with TRBD1 as a possible D gene (5 bases). Sequenced: naive CD4+ T cells from blood. The clonotype comes from a woman aged 18-35 years in good health. CDR3 sequence (DNA): TGTGCCACGCGCGGGGGGAGCTCTAGCTATGGCTACACCTTC. Translated: CATRGGSSSYGYTF.